The source of this T cell receptor beta chain is a study of cytomegalovirus exposure and HLA in healthy donors. Overall study results and limits: Later analysis identified a missense DCLRE1C variant that was linked to TCR beta V- and J-gene trimming. In a later analysis, a genetic analysis reported fewer productive-TCR N-insertions in an Asian-associated ancestry cluster than the cohort average. For presence/absence analyses, sequencing depth was assumed to be roughly uniform across donors. Reports state that TCR beta sequences accurately predicted most subjects' HLA-A and HLA-B alleles.

About this clone itself: Its antigen is as yet unknown.

This CDR3 is 16 amino acids long. CDR1 and CDR2 (germline): SEHNR, FQNEAQ (reference sequence). Trimming shortened V by 3 bases and J by 0 bases, and 14 bases separated the two germline ends. The study ran its PCR with 60 Vbeta and 13 Jbeta primers. TCRdb keeps only in-frame clones here, not all; method: immunoSEQ multiplex PCR. The table lists about 130,000 clones, 81% of them singletons, with about 3.9% in the top ten. The receptor's source is a man between 18 and 29 years old in good health and CMV-seropositive. This chain uses TRBV7-9 with TRBJ1-2; D is perhaps TRBD1 (6 bases). Sequencing used PBMCs. Here the CDR3 reads CASSFRGQTANYGYTF. In DNA form, the CDR3 reads TGTGCCAGCAGCTTTAGGGGACAAACCGCTAACTATGGCTACACCTTC.